Below, 28 T cell receptor beta chains from the same sample are listed, as sequenced in a study of identifying expanded T cells in peripheral blood. Clones were read by immunoSEQ multiplex PCR, and TCRdb kept only the in-frame ones, dropping some. The data hold some 99,000 clones, with about 87% observed a single time. The specimen sequenced was blood. All receptors derive from a person between 18 and 75 years old in good health.

The gene calls are TRBV30 and TRBJ1-1; D remains unclear. Trimming left V 2 bases short and J 4 bases short, with 11 bases between. This CDR3 is built from 13 residues. Per the germline V gene, CDR1 is GTSNPN and CDR2 is SVGIG (reference sequence). CDR3 in amino acids: CAWSLGRTTEAFF. As DNA, the CDR3 is TGTGCCTGGAGTCTGGGGAGGACCACTGAAGCTTTCTTT.

Only one count was recorded for this clone. The chain uses TRBV5-1 and TRBJ1-5; maybe TRBD1 (5 bases). The CDR3 is 14 residues long. Per germline, CDR1 SGHRS and CDR2 YFSETQ. V was trimmed by 0 bases and J by 7 bases, leaving 11 bases between them. For the CDR3, the DNA is TGCGCCAGCAGCTTGGAAGGCAGGGAACAGCCCCAGCATTTT. Amino acids: CASSLEGREQPQHF.

This chain joins TRBV6-1 and TRBJ2-7; D gene unclear. The CDR3 is 11 amino acids. Trimming left V 6 bases short and J 7 bases short, with 10 bases between. CDR1 is MNHNS and CDR2 is SASEGT in the germline V gene. The CDR3 sequence: CASRRTAEQYF. CDR3 coding DNA: TGTGCCAGCAGGAGAACAGCTGAGCAGTACTTC.

The chain combines TRBV9 with TRBJ2-1; perhaps D is TRBD1 or TRBD2 (5 bases each). The CDR3 sequence is 13 residues long. CDR1 and CDR2 from the germline V gene are SGDLS and YYNGEE. V was trimmed by 7 bases and J by 5 bases, leaving 13 bases between them. CDR3 in amino acids: CASAVGVDNEQFF. CDR3 in DNA: TGTGCCAGCGCGGTGGGGGTGGACAATGAGCAGTTCTTC.

The V and J genes are TRBV2 and TRBJ1-2; D gene ambiguous. The length of the CDR3 is 15 residues. Trimming removed 4 bases from V and 1 base from J, with 13 bases in between. In germline, CDR1 is SNHLY, CDR2 FYNNEI. The CDR3 protein is CASSATREVNYGYTF. CDR3 bases: TGTGCCAGCAGTGCAACTCGGGAGGTTAACTATGGCTACACCTTC.

This chain connects TRBV19 to TRBJ1-2; possible D gene TRBD1, 5 bases. Germline assignment: CDR1 LNHDA and CDR2 SQIVND (reference sequence). V was cut by 6 bases and J by 4 bases, with 12 bases left in between. The CDR3 runs to 13 residues. CDR3 loop: CASSPGRLYGYTF. The DNA for the CDR3 is TGTGCCAGTAGCCCGGGGCGTCTCTATGGCTACACCTTC.

The V call is TRBV2, the J call TRBJ1-1, with D perhaps matching TRBD1 (5 bases). Trimming took 3 bases from V and 3 from J, leaving 14 bases between them. This CDR3 is 15 amino acids long. Germline values: CDR1 SNHLY, CDR2 FYNNEI. CDR3 amino acids: CASSEGRGGHTEAFF. The CDR3 region has the DNA TGTGCCAGCAGTGAGGGGCGGGGCGGGCACACTGAAGCTTTCTTT.

This chain uses TRBV7-3 with TRBJ2-3; 7 nucleotides line up with TRBD2. From germline, CDR1 is SGHTA and CDR2 FQGTGA. CDR3 size: 16 residues. The junction had 7 bases not matched to a gene; V was cut back by 2 bases and J by 2 bases. This CDR3 reads CASSLLPSGSTDTQYF. Here the CDR3 DNA reads TGTGCCAGCAGCTTACTTCCTAGCGGCTCCACAGATACGCAGTATTTT.

The rearrangement joins TRBV27 to TRBJ2-7; TRBD1 matches at 9 bases. The V segment lost 2 bases and the J segment 4 bases; nucleotides outside the gene matches: 3. Germline V gene data show CDR1 as MNHEY and CDR2 as SMNVEV (reference sequence). The CDR3 totals 14 residues. DNA for the CDR3: TGTGCCAGCAGTTTAACGACAGGGGGATACGAGCAGTACTTC. It specifies CASSLTTGGYEQYF.

This sequence joins TRBV4-2 and TRBJ1-5, with 9 bases matching TRBD1. Trimming took 1 base from V and 3 from J; bases not matched to a gene: 7. The CDR3 runs to 17 residues. Germline lookup yields CDR1 LGHNA and CDR2 YNFKEQ. The CDR3 loop reads CASSQVAGQGFNQPQHF. The CDR3 DNA reads TGTGCCAGCAGCCAAGTAGCGGGACAGGGCTTCAATCAGCCCCAGCATTTT.

The chain employs TRBV6-5 and TRBJ2-3; unclear D gene. CDR1 and CDR2 (germline): MNHEY, SVGAGI. The V gene lost 6 bases and the J gene lost 0 bases, with 7 bases spanning the gap. This CDR3 is built from 13 residues. CDR3 DNA: TGTGCCAGCAGCTCCACAAGCACAGATACGCAGTATTTT. It translates to CASSSTSTDTQYF.

This clone was detected only once. The chain couples TRBV28 to TRBJ1-5; perhaps TRBD1 as D (6 bases). CDR3 length: 15 amino acids. Trimming pared 1 base from V and 9 bases from J, leaving 16 bases between. The germline CDR1 and CDR2 sequences are MDHEN and SYDVKM. The CDR3 here is CASSLSRGVMGPQHF. CDR3 coding DNA: TGTGCCAGCAGTTTATCCAGGGGAGTAATGGGGCCCCAGCATTTT.

As concerns this clone: Other nucleotide sequences from this sample produce the same CDR3. The chain joins TRBV10-3 to TRBJ1-2; D is unresolved. CDR1 and CDR2 from the germline V gene are ENHRY and SYGVKD. The CDR3 length is 12 residues. Trimming left V 0 bases short and J 5 bases short, with 4 bases between. CDR3 in amino acids: CAISESGYGYTF. The CDR3 DNA sequence: TGTGCCATCAGTGAGTCGGGTTATGGCTACACCTTC.

The V and J genes are TRBV28 and TRBJ2-7, with 14 bases fitting TRBD2. This CDR3 comprises 15 residues. The germline CDR1 and CDR2 sequences are MDHEN and SYDVKM. V shed 10 bases and J 7 bases; nucleotides not matched to a gene: 12. CDR3 in DNA: TGTGCCACCAACGTCAGGACTAGCGGGAGGAAAGAGCAGTACTTC. Its protein is CATNVRTSGRKEQYF. Full variable domain (rest looked up from reference TRBV28 and TRBJ2-7): DVKVTQSSRYLVKRTGEKVFLECVQDMDHENMFWYRQDPGLGLRLIYFSYDVKMKEKGDIPEGYSVSREKKERFSLILESASTNQTSMYLCATNVRTSGRKEQYFGPGTRLTVT.

V is TRBV15 and J is TRBJ1-5; TRBD1 agrees at 7 bases. This CDR3 is 16 amino acids long. The V and J ends lost 0 bases and 3 bases, in that order; junction bases with no gene match: 5. CDR1 and CDR2 from the germline V gene are LNHNV and YYDKDF (reference sequence). The CDR3 bases are TGTGCCACCAGCAGAGAATTGGGACAGAACAATCAGCCCCAGCATTTT. Protein sequence: CATSRELGQNNQPQHF.

The chain has TRBV5-1 and TRBJ2-2, with 10 bases that match TRBD2. The CDR3 runs to 16 residues. CDR1 is SGHRS, CDR2 YFSETQ, per germline. Trimming removed 7 bases from V and 5 bases from J; junction bases left unmatched: 11. The CDR3 loop reads CASAFTSGAATGELFF. The CDR3 DNA reads as TGCGCCAGCGCCTTTACTAGCGGGGCAGCTACCGGGGAGCTGTTTTTT.

This clone appeared a single time. This chain joins TRBV11-2 and TRBJ2-7, with 11 bases fitting TRBD2. CDR1 and CDR2 (germline): SGHAT, FQNNGV. After removal of 7 bases from V and 6 bases from J, the junction contained 8 bases not matched to a gene. This CDR3 comprises 14 residues. This CDR3 reads CASKMGTSGFEQYF. CDR3 DNA sequence: TGTGCCAGCAAAATGGGGACTAGCGGTTTCGAGCAGTACTTC.

V and J are TRBV9 and TRBJ1-1; D perhaps matches TRBD1 (5 bases). CDR3 size: 16 residues. Looked up from germline, CDR1 is SGDLS and CDR2 is YYNGEE. The V gene lost 0 bases and the J gene lost 7 bases, with 19 bases spanning the gap. The CDR3 loop is CASSVVEGLSGFEAFF. The CDR3, as DNA: TGTGCCAGCAGCGTAGTGGAGGGGTTATCAGGATTTGAAGCTTTCTTT.

The chain couples TRBV4-1 to TRBJ2-1; 7 bases align to TRBD2. Germline trimming cut 4 bases from V and 0 bases from J; bases unmatched to any gene: 9. This CDR3 has 17 amino acids. From germline, CDR1 is MGHRA and CDR2 YSYEKL. In nucleotides, the CDR3 is TGCGCCAGCAGCCTATCAGCGGGACGGAGCTCCTACAATGAGCAGTTCTTC. Protein product: CASSLSAGRSSYNEQFF.

V usage is TRBV28 and J usage is TRBJ2-7, with 7 positions matching TRBD2. Germline V CDR1 and CDR2: MDHEN, SYDVKM. The V gene end was trimmed by 5 bases and the J gene end by 4 bases; junction bases not matched to a gene: 2. This CDR3 spans 12 amino acids. Here the CDR3 DNA reads TGTGCCAGCAGTGCTAGCGGATACGAGCAGTACTTC. It translates to CASSASGYEQYF.

This sequence joins TRBV5-1 and TRBJ2-3; no clear D. This CDR3 region has 14 residues. Trimming shortened V by 4 bases and J by 4 bases, and 13 bases separated the two germline ends. Germline values: CDR1 SGHRS, CDR2 YFSETQ. CDR3: CASSEETGADTQYF. CDR3 bases: TGCGCCAGCAGCGAGGAGACGGGCGCAGATACGCAGTATTTT.

This chain joins TRBV4-1 and TRBJ2-7; TRBD1 aligns across 7 bases. CDR1 and CDR2 from the germline V gene are MGHRA and YSYEKL. This CDR3 comprises 15 residues. With 4 bases clipped from V and 2 bases from J, the junction kept 8 bases outside the gene matches. In DNA form, the CDR3 reads TGCGCCAGCAGCCCTCTCCGGGACAGAGCCTACGAGCAGTACTTC. This sequence encodes CASSPLRDRAYEQYF.

The chain couples TRBV7-9 to TRBJ1-4, with D unclear. V was cut by 7 bases and J by 4 bases, with 7 bases left in between. Germline V gene sequence: CDR1 SEHNR, CDR2 FQNEAQ (reference sequence). The CDR3 consists of 12 residues. The CDR3: CASNSINEKLFF. DNA for the CDR3: TGTGCCAGCAACAGCATTAATGAAAAACTGTTTTTT. Full variable domain (rest looked up from reference TRBV7-9 and TRBJ1-4): DTGVSQNPRHKITKRGQNVTFRCDPISEHNRLYWYRQTLGQGPEFLTYFQNEAQLEKSRLLSDRFSAERPKGSFSTLEIQRTEQGDSAMYLCASNSINEKLFFGSGTQLSVL.

The V and J genes are TRBV10-2 and TRBJ2-2; D is unresolved. CDR1 is WSHSY and CDR2 is SAAADI in the germline V gene. There are 12 residues in the CDR3. The ends were cut back, 10 bases at V and 5 bases at J, with 11 bases in the middle. DNA for the CDR3: TGCGCCACCAATAGAGAGACCGGGGAGCTGTTTTTT. Translating gives CATNRETGELFF.

CDR3: CASRGASTDTQYF. CDR3 bases: TGTGCCAGCAGGGGGGCGAGCACAGATACGCAGTATTTT. The chain couples TRBV6-5 to TRBJ2-3; D perhaps matches TRBD1 (6 bases). V lost 6 bases and J 0 bases, leaving 7 bases between the germline ends. The CDR3 has 13 amino acids. Germline CDR1 and CDR2: MNHEY and SVGAGI.

The V call is TRBV27, the J call TRBJ1-1, with D tentatively TRBD1 (5 bases). The CDR3 length is 15 residues. The germline CDR1 and CDR2 sequences are MNHEY and SMNVEV (reference sequence). V lost 0 bases to trimming and J lost 4 bases, with 12 bases between them. CDR3 in DNA: TGTGCCAGCAGTTTATCGGGGGGGTATCCCACTGAAGCTTTCTTT. Amino acids: CASSLSGGYPTEAFF.

This chain joins TRBV7-8 and TRBJ1-4; D not certain. The CDR3 runs to 13 residues. V was pared by 1 base and J by 7 bases, with 7 bases between. CDR1 is SGHVS and CDR2 is FQNEAQ in the germline V gene. Written as DNA, the CDR3 is TGTGCCAGCAGCTTAGTAACAGCTGAAAAACTGTTTTTT. It is translated as CASSLVTAEKLFF.

This clone was seen just once. The J gene is TRBJ2-3, the V gene TRBV2; 14 nucleotides match TRBD2. The V gene's germline CDR1 is SNHLY and CDR2 FYNNEI. Trimming cost V 3 bases and J 2 bases; bases outside gene matches: 10. The CDR3 is 19 residues long. The CDR3 protein is CASSDPGLAGAGATDTQYF. The CDR3 nucleotides are TGTGCCAGCAGTGATCCGGGACTAGCGGGAGCTGGGGCCACAGATACGCAGTATTTT.